This T cell receptor beta chain was found in a study of T cell responses to AZD1222 COVID-19 vaccine. Whole-study results and caveats: Clonal diversity was possibly underestimated, and white British individuals and females predominated among donors.

Germline V gives CDR1 SGHRS, CDR2 YFSETQ. V was cut by 2 bases and J by 8 bases, with 10 bases left in between. The CDR3 runs to 12 residues. Profiled with immunoSEQ multiplex PCR; TCRdb holds only in-frame clones, not every one. The sample has about 100,000 clones, approximately 90% seen once. In regard to this clone: Antigen: not known.

The input for sequencing was peripheral blood, taken 28 days after the second AZD1222 dose. This chain uses TRBV5-1 with TRBJ1-1; D not certain. The TCR originated in an adult who received the AZD1222 COVID-19 vaccine. DNA of the CDR3: TGCGCCAGCAGCTTAGAAGGGCTGGAAGCTTTCTTT. It translates to CASSLEGLEAFF.